These T cell receptor beta chains were read from a single sample in a study of long-term antiretroviral therapy in people with HIV. This table comes from immunoSEQ multiplex PCR, and its TCRdb copy is limited to in-frame clones, with some not included. The sample lists some 40,000 clones, around four fifths occurring once. The material was unsorted PBMCs, obtained 1 year after starting antiretroviral therapy. These TCRs come from a man in his late teens or twenties with HIV. The CDR3 runs from the conserved cysteine through the conserved F or W. The D gene is left open where the match is weak. Clone size is not always given. Where it is, it says once, few, many or a class for expanded clones.

v_gene,j_gene,d_gene,abundance,CDR3aa,CDR3nt
TRBV25-1,TRBJ2-1,TRBD1,NA,CASSVTMGQGEDNEQFF,TGTGCCAGCAGTGTAACAATGGGACAGGGTGAGGACAATGAGCAGTTCTTC
TRBV4-3,TRBJ2-5,NA,NA,CASSQDTSQETQYF,TGCGCCAGCAGCCAAGATACCAGTCAAGAGACCCAGTACTTC
TRBV28,TRBJ1-2,NA,NA,CASSFAETRAGYTF,TGTGCCAGCAGTTTCGCGGAGACAAGGGCCGGCTACACCTTC
TRBV6-1,TRBJ1-6,NA,few,CASSAQGDYNSPLHF,TGTGCCAGCAGTGCCCAGGGAGACTATAATTCACCCCTCCACTTT
TRBV5-6,TRBJ2-7,NA,NA,CASSLMGGGVNEQYF,TGTGCCAGCAGCTTGATGGGGGGAGGAGTGAACGAGCAGTACTTC
TRBV6-5,TRBJ1-2,NA,NA,CASSYESGGGTYGYTF,TGTGCCAGCAGTTACGAATCGGGGGGCGGAACCTATGGCTACACCTTC
TRBV21-1,TRBJ1-1,NA,NA,CASTLKSGTGQYFYTEAFF,TGTGCCAGCACCCTAAAGTCAGGGACAGGGCAATATTTTTATACTGAAGCTTTCTTT
TRBV5-1,TRBJ2-7,TRBD1,once,CASSLGAGGRSEQYF,TGCGCCAGCAGCTTGGGGGCAGGGGGCCGTAGCGAGCAGTACTTC
TRBV9,TRBJ1-2,NA,NA,CASSVARSGYGYTF,TGTGCCAGCAGCGTAGCCCGTTCAGGGTATGGCTACACCTTC
TRBV25-1,TRBJ1-1,NA,NA,CASSGMDRRGNTEAFF,TGTGCCAGCAGTGGGATGGACAGAAGGGGGAACACTGAAGCTTTCTTT
TRBV5-6,TRBJ1-1,NA,NA,CASSVNTEAFF,TGTGCCAGCAGTGTAAACACTGAAGCTTTCTTT
TRBV12-5,TRBJ2-3,NA,NA,CASGHPGRHQTADTQYF,TGTGCTAGTGGGCACCCCGGGCGTCACCAGACAGCAGATACGCAGTATTTT
TRBV5-1,TRBJ2-1,NA,once,CASSLLISGTDTYNEQFF,TGCGCCAGCAGCTTGTTAATCTCTGGGACTGACACCTACAATGAGCAGTTCTTC
TRBV10-3,TRBJ1-2,TRBD1,medium-sized,CAISPRDSANYGYTF,TGTGCCATCAGTCCACGGGACAGCGCTAACTATGGCTACACCTTC